The rows below give T cell receptor beta chains drawn from one sample of a study of blood T cell repertoires in COVID-19. The assay was immunoSEQ multiplex PCR, and TCRdb's table has in-frame clones only and misses some. The sample includes 110,000 or so clones, about 88% of them seen just once. The sequenced sample was peripheral blood. The source of these receptors is a woman aged 70 to 79 who had recovered from COVID-19. Both conserved end residues are trimmed from each CDR3.

j_call v_call cdr3_aa
TRBJ2-1 TRBV5-1 ASSSKLAGGSYNEQF
TRBJ1-1 TRBV10-3 AISESPGRGGQDTEAF
TRBJ1-6 TRBV4-3 ASSQDFAGGSSPLH
TRBJ2-1 TRBV9 ASSRAGGGLSSYNEQF
TRBJ2-2 TRBV4-2 ASSPGSNTGELF
TRBJ2-5 TRBV18 ASSRGQQETQY
TRBJ2-3 TRBV18 ASSPFRGSDTQY
TRBJ2-2 TRBV28 ASSLSGQNTGELF
TRBJ1-3 TRBV5-8 ASSSTQGSGNTIY
TRBJ2-1 TRBV20-1 SASFQRGYNEQF
TRBJ1-1 TRBV7-2 ASSLEWGRATEAF
TRBJ2-5 TRBV7-9 ASSLALGQGRETQY
TRBJ2-1 TRBV29-1 SVAGVMNNEQF
TRBJ2-7 TRBV27 ASSADQGASFYEQY
TRBJ1-1 TRBV9 ASSVETDLTNTEAF
TRBJ2-1 TRBV5-1 ASSLNIFSGGAYNEQF
TRBJ1-4 TRBV7-9 ASSPKGTGGENGKLF
TRBJ2-7 TRBV28 ASSFTEDRTYEQY
TRBJ2-1 TRBV15 ATSRSYNEQF
TRBJ2-5 TRBV15 ATSRGGRGREETQY
TRBJ1-2 TRBV4-3 ASSLGGGGSDYGYT
TRBJ2-7 TRBV5-1 ASSRGTQGSYEQY
TRBJ1-2 TRBV14 ASSQDVAGYGYT
TRBJ2-6 TRBV5-8 ASSRDKQRAGANVLT
TRBJ2-4 TRBV5-6 ASSPSGLAKNIQY
TRBJ2-7 TRBV18 ASSPRGSHYEQY
TRBJ2-5 TRBV10-1 ASSARGPGKPAAETQY
TRBJ2-4 TRBV27 ASGSGGRRV